The 14 T cell receptor beta chains below all came from one sample that was sequenced in a study of T cell repertoires in cytomegalovirus infection. What these receptors recognize is not known. Each CDR3 protein gets one entry after TCRdb re-called the reads with MiXCR. The table has fewer than 1,000,000 distinct CDR3 sequences, around 31% seen once; the top ten hold around an eighth. The sequencing here drew on cultured CD8+ T cells from PBMCs, taken from culture after CMV antigen stimulation. Receptors originate from a human donor in good health (CMV status not recorded). Some clones in this sample may be carry-over from other donors' samples.

This clonotype has a handful of counts. This chain joins TRBV6-5 and TRBJ1-2; D might be TRBD1 (5 bases). CDR3 length equals 13 residues. Trimming cost V 2 bases and J 6 bases, with 10 bases left between them. Per the germline V gene, CDR1 is MNHEY and CDR2 is SVGAGI. CDR3 nucleotides: TGTGCCAGCAGTTACCCGGGGGTGGATGGCTACACCTTC. It codes for CASSYPGVDGYTF.

The chain links TRBV13 to TRBJ1-2; D gene unclear. Germline V gene data show CDR1 as PRHDT and CDR2 as FYEKMQ (reference sequence). This CDR3 has 15 residues. V was trimmed by 4 bases and J by 2 bases, leaving 14 bases between them. This CDR3 is CASSSRTLGNYGYTF. The CDR3 coding sequence is TGTGCCAGCAGCTCCCGGACTCTTGGCAACTATGGCTACACCTTC.

CDR3 protein: CASSRILGGQADTQYF. DNA of the CDR3: TGTGCCAGCAGCCGAATCTTAGGGGGTCAGGCAGATACGCAGTATTTT. The rearrangement joins TRBV28 to TRBJ2-3, with a possible D match to TRBD1 (6 bases). Germline CDR1 MDHEN, CDR2 SYDVKM. The CDR3 totals 16 residues. Trimming pared 6 bases from V and 4 bases from J, leaving 20 bases between.

This chain connects TRBV27 to TRBJ2-6; no clear D. Looked up from germline, CDR1 is MNHEY and CDR2 is SMNVEV (reference sequence). V lost 0 bases, J lost 1 base, and 7 bases lay in between. The CDR3 is 16 amino acids. Here the CDR3 DNA reads TGTGCCAGCAGTTTATCGAAGAGATCTGGGGCCAACGTCCTGACTTTC. It is translated as CASSLSKRSGANVLTF.

This chain uses TRBV27 with TRBJ1-2; TRBD1 aligns across 7 bases. The V gene end was trimmed by 6 bases and the J gene end by 2 bases; junction bases not matched to a gene: 6. The CDR3 is 14 residues long. Per the germline V gene, CDR1 is MNHEY and CDR2 is SMNVEV (reference sequence). The CDR3 sequence: CASSPTGRNYGYTF. The CDR3 nucleotides are TGTGCCAGCAGCCCGACAGGGCGGAACTATGGCTACACCTTC.

This clonotype has a handful of counts. The chain carries TRBV4-1 and TRBJ2-7, with 7 bases identical to TRBD1. This CDR3 has 15 residues. In germline, CDR1 is MGHRA, CDR2 YSYEKL. Trimming cost V 1 base and J 1 base; bases outside gene matches: 4. This CDR3 reads CASSQVDRESYEQYF. The CDR3, as DNA: TGCGCCAGCAGCCAAGTAGACAGGGAGTCCTACGAGCAGTACTTC.

This clonotype occurred a few times. This chain connects TRBV12-3 or TRBV12-4 to TRBJ1-6; TRBD1 aligns across 7 bases. The V gene end was trimmed by 6 bases and the J gene end by 10 bases; junction bases not matched to a gene: 12. The CDR3 totals 15 residues. The CDR3, as DNA: TGTGCCAGCAGACTATGGGACAGTCAGGGATCACCCCTCCACTTT. It specifies CASRLWDSQGSPLHF.

At least ten counts were recorded for this clonotype. CDR3 nucleotide sequence: TGTGCCAGCAGCCATTATCCGGGCCCAAGTTCCAATCAGCCCCAGCATTTT. Translation gives CASSHYPGPSSNQPQHF. V and J are TRBV7-2 and TRBJ1-5; D not certain. Trimming pared 5 bases from V and 3 bases from J, leaving 20 bases between. CDR1 is SGHTA, CDR2 FQGNSA, per germline. The CDR3 loop spans 17 amino acids. The full variable domain, in which reference TRBV7-2 and TRBJ1-5 provide the parts outside the CDR3, is GAGVSQSPSNKVTEKGKDVELRCDPISGHTALYWYRQSLGQGLEFLIYFQGNSAPDKSGLPSDRFSAERTGGSVSTLTIQRTQQEDSAVYLCASSHYPGPSSNQPQHFGDGTRLSIL.

This clonotype occurred a few times. The chain is built from TRBV6-1 and TRBJ1-1; D call uncertain. This CDR3 is built from 15 residues. The ends were cut back, 0 bases at V and 1 base at J, with 9 bases in the middle. Germline V lookup: CDR1 MNHNS, CDR2 SASEGT. The CDR3 reads CASSEALGRNTEAFF. DNA of the CDR3: TGTGCCAGCAGTGAAGCGCTGGGTAGGAACACTGAAGCTTTCTTT.

The V and J genes are TRBV29-1 and TRBJ2-5; 10 bases are shared with TRBD2. This CDR3 spans 13 amino acids. The V gene end was trimmed by 4 bases and the J gene end by 3 bases; junction bases not matched to a gene: 2. Germline assignment: CDR1 SQVTM and CDR2 ANQGSEA. The CDR3 nucleotides read TGCAGCGTTGTCGGACTAGCGGAAGAGACCCAGTACTTC. Translating it yields CSVVGLAEETQYF.

The rearrangement uses TRBV18 and TRBJ2-3; D unclear. Between the trimmed V and J ends, which lost 10 bases and 4 bases, there was a span of 15 bases. The CDR3 loop spans 13 amino acids. Per germline, CDR1 KGHSH and CDR2 LQKENI. The CDR3 spells CANEGETADTQYF. In DNA form, the CDR3 reads TGTGCCAACGAAGGTGAGACTGCAGATACGCAGTATTTT.

This clonotype has just a few counts. The chain couples TRBV6-8 to TRBJ2-7; D is ambiguous. Germline CDR1 reads MNHGY; CDR2 reads SAAAGT. Trimming stripped 0 bases from V and 5 bases from J, with 14 bases between. The CDR3 contains 15 residues. CDR3 residues: CASSYSLSGWDEQYF. CDR3 DNA: TGTGCCAGCAGTTACTCGCTCTCAGGTTGGGACGAGCAGTACTTC.

This clonotype was detected once. The chain carries TRBV20-1 and TRBJ2-5; 7 bases match TRBD2. This CDR3 is built from 16 residues. After removal of 1 base from V and 4 bases from J, the junction contained 12 bases not matched to a gene. In germline, CDR1 is DFQATT, CDR2 SNEGSKA (reference sequence). DNA of the CDR3: TGCAGTGCTAGAGCCCCTTACCTGACTAGCTCAGAGACCCAGTACTTC. It encodes CSARAPYLTSSETQYF.

This clonotype has just a few counts. The genes are TRBV7-9 and TRBJ1-2; TRBD1 matches at 7 bases. Trimming at V came to 0 bases and at J to 6 bases, leaving 1 base not matched to a gene. CDR3 length equals 13 residues. The germline CDR1 and CDR2 sequences are SEHNR and FQNEAQ (reference sequence). CDR3 residues: CASSLAQGNGYTF. The CDR3 bases are TGTGCCAGCAGCTTAGCACAGGGGAATGGCTACACCTTC.